This record looks at one T cell receptor (beta chain) sequence and its context. Germline assignment: CDR1 SGHRS and CDR2 YFSETQ. V was clipped by 4 bases and J by 0 bases; unmatched bases: 3. The CDR3 sequence is 14 residues long. The data belong to a study of cytotoxic CD8 clonotypes in ibrutinib-treated CLL. The method was immunoSEQ multiplex PCR; TCRdb's version includes in-frame clones alone and lacks a portion of them. This sample has about 310,000 clones, with almost 80% found just once. Sequenced here: PBMCs, sampled before ibrutinib treatment. The clonotype comes from a human donor with chronic lymphocytic leukemia. The J gene is TRBJ2-7, the V gene TRBV5-1; 8 bases align to TRBD1. This CDR3 reads CASSGDRSSYEQYF. The CDR3 coding sequence is TGCGCCAGCAGCGGGGACAGGAGCTCCTACGAGCAGTACTTC.